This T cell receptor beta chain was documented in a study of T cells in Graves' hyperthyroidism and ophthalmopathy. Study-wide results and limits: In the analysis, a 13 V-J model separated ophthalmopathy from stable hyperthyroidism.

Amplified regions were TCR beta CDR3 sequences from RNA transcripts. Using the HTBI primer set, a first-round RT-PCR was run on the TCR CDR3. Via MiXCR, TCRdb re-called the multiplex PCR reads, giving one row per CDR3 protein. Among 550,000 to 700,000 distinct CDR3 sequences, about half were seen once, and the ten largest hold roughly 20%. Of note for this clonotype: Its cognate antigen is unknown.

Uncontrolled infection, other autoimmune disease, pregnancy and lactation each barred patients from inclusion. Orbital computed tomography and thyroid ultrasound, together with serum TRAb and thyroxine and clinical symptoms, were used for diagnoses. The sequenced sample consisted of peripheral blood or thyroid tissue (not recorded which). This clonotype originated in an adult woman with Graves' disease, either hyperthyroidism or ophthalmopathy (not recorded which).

The CDR3 reads CASSLTSRFHRGGGTEAFF. For the CDR3, the DNA is TGTGCCAGCAGCTTAACCTCCCGGTTCCACCGGGGCGGGGGCACTGAAGCTTTCTTT. The chain carries TRBV7-3 and TRBJ1-1; the D gene is possibly TRBD1 (5 bases). The CDR3 length is 19 residues. V was cut by 0 bases and J by 4 bases, with 24 bases left in between. Germline CDR1 reads SGHTA; CDR2 reads FQGTGA.